A selection of T cell receptor beta chains follows, all from one sample in a study of T cells in Graves' hyperthyroidism and ophthalmopathy. MiXCR, run by TCRdb on the multiplex PCR reads, gives a single entry per CDR3 protein. The sample records 550,000 to 700,000 distinct CDR3 sequences, roughly 46% being singletons. The specimen was peripheral blood or thyroid tissue (not recorded which). Source of these receptors: an adult woman with Graves' disease, either hyperthyroidism or ophthalmopathy (not recorded which). CDR3s include the opening cysteine and the closing phenylalanine or tryptophan. Not every row has a clone size; where given, it reads once, few, many or a size class.

J: TRBJ2-2; V: TRBV28; length: 13; size: .; CDR3: CASSRKGSGELFF
J: TRBJ1-1; V: TRBV10-3; length: 17; size: .; CDR3: CASSHPTSMVPRTEAFF
J: TRBJ2-6; V: TRBV29-1; length: 14; size: .; CDR3: CSVEQIPGANVLTF
J: TRBJ2-7; V: TRBV7-9; length: 15; size: .; CDR3: CASSARPYRSYEQYF
J: TRBJ1-4; V: TRBV7-2; length: 15; size: .; CDR3: CASSLGGSGGEKLFF
J: TRBJ2-5; V: TRBV7-9; length: 15; size: .; CDR3: CASSTGHGNQETQYF
J: TRBJ2-7; V: TRBV2; length: 15; size: .; CDR3: CASRPGLLAYYEQYF
J: TRBJ1-2; V: TRBV15; length: 23; size: once; CDR3: CATRTDLDRGRETQYRTNYGYTF
J: TRBJ2-2; V: TRBV19; length: 16; size: few; CDR3: CASSIRFSGTAGELFF
J: TRBJ2-7; V: TRBV6-2/TRBV6-3; length: 17; size: many; CDR3: CASSSGLAGKSSYEQYF
J: TRBJ1-5; V: TRBV6-1; length: 15; size: .; CDR3: CASRTGSHISQPQHF
J: TRBJ1-5; V: TRBV6-5; length: 14; size: many; CDR3: CASSYGTGDQPQHF
J: TRBJ2-5; V: TRBV5-1; length: 13; size: many; CDR3: CASSSPSSETQYF
J: TRBJ2-5; V: TRBV29-1; length: 13; size: .; CDR3: CSARQGIKETQYF
J: TRBJ2-7; V: TRBV5-1; length: 12; size: many; CDR3: CASTRTSYEQYF
J: TRBJ1-1; V: TRBV6-1; length: 15; size: once; CDR3: CASSEAGPMNTEAFF
J: TRBJ1-1; V: TRBV19; length: 15; size: many; CDR3: CASSISAAQGTEAFF
J: TRBJ1-1; V: TRBV30; length: 13; size: .; CDR3: CAWSGNRGRVAFF
J: TRBJ1-5; V: TRBV6-5; length: 13; size: many; CDR3: CASSRGAAAPQHF
J: TRBJ1-4; V: TRBV29-1; length: 13; size: many; CDR3: CSAGTGLNEKLFF
J: TRBJ1-6; V: TRBV10-3; length: 12; size: .; CDR3: CAICDRDSPLHF
J: TRBJ1-2; V: TRBV20-1; length: 13; size: .; CDR3: CSARVPGGYGYTF
J: TRBJ2-7; V: TRBV9; length: 16; size: .; CDR3: CASSKRDYPIAYEQYF
J: TRBJ1-4; V: TRBV20-1; length: 12; size: many; CDR3: CSARDDSQKLFF
J: TRBJ2-5; V: TRBV20-1; length: 15; size: .; CDR3: CSARGGQGIEETQYF
J: TRBJ1-2; V: TRBV20-1; length: 13; size: many; CDR3: CSASDRGNYGYTF
J: TRBJ1-2; V: TRBV7-9; length: 15; size: once; CDR3: CASSSGVGHGSGYTF
J: TRBJ1-5; V: TRBV7-2; length: 17; size: .; CDR3: CASSWKGRRISNQPQHF
J: TRBJ2-5; V: TRBV6-2/TRBV6-3; length: 11; size: many; CDR3: CASSDGGTQYF
J: TRBJ1-1; V: TRBV15; length: 14; size: many; CDR3: CATSTGGWSTEAFF
J: TRBJ1-2; V: TRBV6-4; length: 14; size: .; CDR3: CASLDRDANYGYTF
J: TRBJ2-7; V: TRBV21-1; length: 18; size: .; CDR3: CASNSRASGLGPPGEQYF
J: TRBJ1-2; V: TRBV20-1; length: 14; size: .; CDR3: CSAIGGDRVNGYTF
J: TRBJ1-5; V: TRBV10-2; length: 15; size: .; CDR3: CASSLDPSGQETQHF
J: TRBJ2-7; V: TRBV7-2; length: 16; size: .; CDR3: CASSLLAGASSYEQYF
J: TRBJ2-6; V: TRBV20-1; length: 16; size: many; CDR3: CSARDGARAGANVLTF
J: TRBJ1-5; V: TRBV2; length: 15; size: many; CDR3: CASSEDPYSNQPQHF
J: TRBJ1-4; V: TRBV19; length: 16; size: .; CDR3: CASSQWPGQKNEKLFF
J: TRBJ1-1; V: TRBV15; length: 16; size: .; CDR3: CATSRARWGLNTEAFF
J: TRBJ1-5; V: TRBV15; length: 16; size: .; CDR3: CATSRDRAPGGQPQHF
J: TRBJ2-5; V: TRBV24-1; length: 20; size: .; CDR3: CATSGGLAGTSGQILETQYF
J: TRBJ1-4; V: TRBV5-1; length: 14; size: many; CDR3: CASSLGQGNEKLFF
J: TRBJ2-2; V: TRBV7-9; length: 14; size: once; CDR3: CASSIVLTGGELFF
J: TRBJ1-5; V: TRBV9; length: 13; size: .; CDR3: CASSVGEGQPQHF
J: TRBJ1-2; V: TRBV5-8; length: 12; size: many; CDR3: CASSPGYYGYTF
J: TRBJ2-7; V: TRBV28; length: 12; size: many; CDR3: CASSPQGNEQYF
J: TRBJ2-3; V: TRBV6-5; length: 15; size: few; CDR3: CASSPQAGGTDTQYF